This T cell receptor beta chain was documented in a study of cytomegalovirus exposure and HLA in healthy donors. Primers: 60 Vbeta forward and 13 Jbeta reverse. Sequencing was performed with immunoSEQ multiplex PCR; in TCRdb, only in-frame clones are kept and a portion is missing. The table shows 120,000 or so clones, with about 80% occurring only once. This CDR3 spans 15 amino acids. Germline V gene data show CDR1 as MNHNY and CDR2 as SVGAGI (reference sequence). Trimming left V 0 bases short and J 1 base short, with 9 bases between. The genes are TRBV6-6 and TRBJ1-1; no clear D. Sequenced input: PBMCs. This clonotype originated in a man aged 30-40 years in good health and CMV-seronegative. The CDR3 is CASSYSFGRNTEAFF. The CDR3 DNA is TGTGCCAGCAGTTACTCGTTCGGGAGGAACACTGAAGCTTTCTTT.